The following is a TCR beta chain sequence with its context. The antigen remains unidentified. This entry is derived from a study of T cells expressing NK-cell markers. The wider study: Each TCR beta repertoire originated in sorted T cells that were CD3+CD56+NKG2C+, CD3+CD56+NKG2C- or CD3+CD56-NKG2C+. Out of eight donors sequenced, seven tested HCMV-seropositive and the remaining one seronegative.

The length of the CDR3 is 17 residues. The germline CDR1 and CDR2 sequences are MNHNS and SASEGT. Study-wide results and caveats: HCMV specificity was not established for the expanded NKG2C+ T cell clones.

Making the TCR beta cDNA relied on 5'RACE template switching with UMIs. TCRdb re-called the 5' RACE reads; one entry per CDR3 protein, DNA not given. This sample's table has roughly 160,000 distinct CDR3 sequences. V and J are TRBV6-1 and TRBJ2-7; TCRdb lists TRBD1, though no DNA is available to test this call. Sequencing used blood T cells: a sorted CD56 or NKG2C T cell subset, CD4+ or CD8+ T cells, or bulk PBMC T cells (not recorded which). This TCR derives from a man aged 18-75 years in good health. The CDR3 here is CASSEEAIFLGGLEQYF.